This T cell receptor beta chain was identified during a study of blood T cell repertoires in COVID-19. In Seattle, patients joined the study during active infection and were tracked longitudinally. From germline, CDR1 is MRHNA and CDR2 SNTAGT. V was pared by 2 bases and J by 0 bases, with 17 bases between. This CDR3 is 18 amino acids long. Clones were sequenced by immunoSEQ multiplex PCR, and TCRdb holds only the in-frame ones, with some missing. The sample shows 170,000 or so clones, roughly four fifths of them seen only once. The sample consisted of peripheral blood. The rearrangement links TRBV6-4 to TRBJ2-4; possible D gene TRBD1, 5 bases. The origin of this receptor is a woman in her 70s with COVID-19, enrolled during active disease. CDR3 nucleotides: TGTGCCAGCAGTGACAAAGAAAAGGCGACAGCAGCCAAAAACATTCAGTACTTC. It encodes CASSDKEKATAAKNIQYF.